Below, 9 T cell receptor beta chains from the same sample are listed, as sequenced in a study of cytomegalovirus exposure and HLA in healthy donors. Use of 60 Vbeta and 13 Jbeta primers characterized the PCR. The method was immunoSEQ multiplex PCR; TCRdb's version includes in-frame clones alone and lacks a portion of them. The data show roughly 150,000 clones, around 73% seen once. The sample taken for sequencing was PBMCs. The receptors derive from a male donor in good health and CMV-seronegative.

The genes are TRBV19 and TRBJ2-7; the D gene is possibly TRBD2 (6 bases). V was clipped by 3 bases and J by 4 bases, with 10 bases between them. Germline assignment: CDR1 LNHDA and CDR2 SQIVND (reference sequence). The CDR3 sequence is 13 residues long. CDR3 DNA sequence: TGTGCCAGTAGTATCAAGGCGGGGTACGAGCAGTACTTC. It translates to CASSIKAGYEQYF. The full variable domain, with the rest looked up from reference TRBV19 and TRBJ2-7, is DGGITQSPKYLFRKEGQNVTLSCEQNLNHDAMYWYRQDPGQGLRLIYYSQIVNDFQKGDIAEGYSVSREKKESFPLTVTSAQKNPTAFYLCASSIKAGYEQYFGPGTRLTVT.

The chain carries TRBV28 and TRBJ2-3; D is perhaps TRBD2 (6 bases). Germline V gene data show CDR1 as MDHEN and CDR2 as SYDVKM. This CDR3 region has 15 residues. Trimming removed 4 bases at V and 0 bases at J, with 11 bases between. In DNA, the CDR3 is TGTGCCAGCAGTTCAGCGGGTTCTAGCACAGATACGCAGTATTTT. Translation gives CASSSAGSSTDTQYF.

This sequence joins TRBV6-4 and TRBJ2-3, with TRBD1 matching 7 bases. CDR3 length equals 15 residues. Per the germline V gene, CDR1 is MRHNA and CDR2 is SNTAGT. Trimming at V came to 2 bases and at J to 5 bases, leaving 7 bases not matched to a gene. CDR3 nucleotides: TGTGCCAGCAGTGACCGGACAGGTCAAGGAGATACGCAGTATTTT. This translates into CASSDRTGQGDTQYF.

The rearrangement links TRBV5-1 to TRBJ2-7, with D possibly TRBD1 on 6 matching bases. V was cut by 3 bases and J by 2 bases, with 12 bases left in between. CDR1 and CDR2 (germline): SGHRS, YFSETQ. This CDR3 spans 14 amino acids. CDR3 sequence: CASSYETGTYEQYF. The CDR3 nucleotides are TGCGCCAGCAGCTACGAAACAGGGACCTACGAGCAGTACTTC.

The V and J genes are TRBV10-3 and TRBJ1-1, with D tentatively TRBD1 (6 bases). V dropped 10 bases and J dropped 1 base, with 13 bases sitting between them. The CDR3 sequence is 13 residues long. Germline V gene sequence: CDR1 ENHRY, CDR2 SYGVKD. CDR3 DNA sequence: TGTGCCACCCAAGGACAGACGAACACTGAAGCTTTCTTT. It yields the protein CATQGQTNTEAFF.

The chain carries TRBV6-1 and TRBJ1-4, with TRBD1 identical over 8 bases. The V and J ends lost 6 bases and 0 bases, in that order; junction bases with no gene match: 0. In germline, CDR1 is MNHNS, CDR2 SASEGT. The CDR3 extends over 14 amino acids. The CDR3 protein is CASRDRATNEKLFF. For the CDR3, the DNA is TGTGCCAGCAGGGACAGGGCAACTAATGAAAAACTGTTTTTT.

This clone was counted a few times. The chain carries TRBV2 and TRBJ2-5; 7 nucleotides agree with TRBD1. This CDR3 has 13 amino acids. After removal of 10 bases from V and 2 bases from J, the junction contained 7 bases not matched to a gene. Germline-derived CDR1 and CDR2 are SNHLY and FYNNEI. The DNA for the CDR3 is TGTGCCACCACTACAGGGGATCAAGAGACCCAGTACTTC. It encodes CATTTGDQETQYF.

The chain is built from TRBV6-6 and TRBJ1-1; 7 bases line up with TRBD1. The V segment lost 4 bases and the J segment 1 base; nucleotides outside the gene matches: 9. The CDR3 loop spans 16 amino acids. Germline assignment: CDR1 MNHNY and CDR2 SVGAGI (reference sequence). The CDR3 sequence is CASSSFGRQGNTEAFF. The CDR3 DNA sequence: TGTGCCAGCAGTTCCTTTGGGAGACAGGGGAACACTGAAGCTTTCTTT.

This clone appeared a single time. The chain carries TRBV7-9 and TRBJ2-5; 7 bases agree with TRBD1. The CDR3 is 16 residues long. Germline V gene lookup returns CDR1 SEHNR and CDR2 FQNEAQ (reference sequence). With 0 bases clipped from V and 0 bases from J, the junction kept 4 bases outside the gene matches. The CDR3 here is CASSLAGRGYQETQYF. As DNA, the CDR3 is TGTGCCAGCAGCTTAGCGGGCAGGGGGTACCAAGAGACCCAGTACTTC.